This T cell receptor (beta chain) was sequenced for a study of molecular identifiers for immune sequencing clone quantification. Both previously described methods and listed TCR primers were employed to make bulk TCR libraries. In TCRdb, the PCR reads were re-called with MiXCR into one record per CDR3 protein. In the table there are some 590,000 distinct CDR3 sequences, about 25% of which are singletons. Per the germline V gene, CDR1 is ENHRY and CDR2 is SYGVKD. The CDR3 is 17 residues long. After removal of 0 bases from V and 3 bases from J, the junction contained 10 bases not matched to a gene. In its sample, this clonotype was seen a few times.

This sequence originates from a human donor in good health. Some libraries in this study had Jurkat cell RNA spiked in. The sample taken for sequencing was naive CD8+ T cells from blood, with Jurkat cell RNA spiked in. Subset defined: FACS-sorted CD8+CD4-CCR7+CD45RA+ naive T cells. The chain recombines TRBV10-3 with TRBJ1-1, with TRBD1 matching over 7 bases. The chain's CDR3 is CAISESSWGGGDTEAFF. The CDR3 DNA is TGTGCCATCAGTGAGTCGTCGTGGGGAGGGGGCGACACTGAAGCTTTCTTT.